This paragraph reports one T cell receptor (beta chain). What it binds is unknown. Profiled with immunoSEQ multiplex PCR; TCRdb holds only in-frame clones, not every one. The sample has approximately 90,000 clones, approximately 90% seen once. This sample stems from a study of graft-versus-host responses after intestinal transplantation. Whole-study context: Each transplant was multivisceral, liver-intestinal, or isolated intestinal. Each recipient received anti-thymocyte globulin induction, then tacrolimus and steroids for around three years.

Study conclusions and caveats: Some patients had graft-donor T cell macrochimerism. In their allografts, the ratios of graft-versus-host to host-versus-graft T cell clones were high. Early post-transplant HvG declines were associated with peak circulating GvH clone levels.

The CDR3 extends over 16 amino acids. The V and J ends lost 1 base and 4 bases respectively, with 14 bases between them. CDR1 SGHTA and CDR2 FQGNSA come from the germline V gene. This receptor was obtained from a human donor who was the organ donor for an intestinal transplant. The chain recombines TRBV7-2 with TRBJ1-3; D is possibly TRBD1 (6 bases). Sequenced here: unstimulated CD8+ T cells sorted from spleen or lymph node cells, sampled before transplant. The CDR3 bases are TGTGCCAGCAGCTTAGTCTCAGGGGCTGCAGGAAACACCATATATTTT. This translates into CASSLVSGAAGNTIYF.